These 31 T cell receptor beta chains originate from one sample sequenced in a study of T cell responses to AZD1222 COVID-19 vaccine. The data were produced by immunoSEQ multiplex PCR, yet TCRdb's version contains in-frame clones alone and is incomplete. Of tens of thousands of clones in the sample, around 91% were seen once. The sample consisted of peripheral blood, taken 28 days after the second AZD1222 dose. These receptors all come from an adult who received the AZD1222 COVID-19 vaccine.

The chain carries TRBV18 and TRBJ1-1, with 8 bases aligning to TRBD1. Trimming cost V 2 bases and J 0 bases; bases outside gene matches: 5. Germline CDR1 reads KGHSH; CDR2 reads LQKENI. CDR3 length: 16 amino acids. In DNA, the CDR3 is TGTGCCAGCTCACCATCGACAGGGGAAATGAACACTGAAGCTTTCTTT. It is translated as CASSPSTGEMNTEAFF.

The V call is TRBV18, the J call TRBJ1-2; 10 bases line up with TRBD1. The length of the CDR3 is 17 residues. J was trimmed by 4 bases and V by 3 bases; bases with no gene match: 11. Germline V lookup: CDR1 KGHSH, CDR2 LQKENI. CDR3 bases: TGTGCCAGCTCACCTGAGACAGGGGGCGCAAAAGGCTATGGCTACACCTTC. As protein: CASSPETGGAKGYGYTF.

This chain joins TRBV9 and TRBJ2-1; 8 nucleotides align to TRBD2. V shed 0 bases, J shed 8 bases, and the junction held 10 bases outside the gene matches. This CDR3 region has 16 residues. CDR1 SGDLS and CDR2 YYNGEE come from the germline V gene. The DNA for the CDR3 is TGTGCCAGCAGCGTAGCAAAGCGGGGGAGGGAGGATGAGCAGTTCTTC. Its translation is CASSVAKRGREDEQFF.

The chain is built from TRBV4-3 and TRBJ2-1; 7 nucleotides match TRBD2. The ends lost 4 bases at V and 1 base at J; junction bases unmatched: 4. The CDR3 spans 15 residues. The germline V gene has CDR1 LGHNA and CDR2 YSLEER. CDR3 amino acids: CASSPGGGSYNEQFF. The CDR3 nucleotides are TGCGCCAGCAGCCCTGGCGGGGGTTCCTACAATGAGCAGTTCTTC.

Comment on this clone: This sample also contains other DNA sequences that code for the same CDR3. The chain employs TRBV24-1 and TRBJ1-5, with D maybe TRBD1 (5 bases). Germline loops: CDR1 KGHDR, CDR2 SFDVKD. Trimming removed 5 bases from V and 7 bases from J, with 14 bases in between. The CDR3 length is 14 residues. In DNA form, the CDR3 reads TGTGCCACCAGTGCCGGGGGGGTTGGACAGCCCCAGCATTTT. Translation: CATSAGGVGQPQHF.

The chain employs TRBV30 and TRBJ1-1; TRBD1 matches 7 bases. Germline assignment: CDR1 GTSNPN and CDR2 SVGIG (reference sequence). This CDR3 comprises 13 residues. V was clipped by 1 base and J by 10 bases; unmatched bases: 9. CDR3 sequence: CAWSGDRDLGAFF. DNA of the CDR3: TGTGCCTGGAGTGGAGACAGGGACCTAGGAGCTTTCTTT.

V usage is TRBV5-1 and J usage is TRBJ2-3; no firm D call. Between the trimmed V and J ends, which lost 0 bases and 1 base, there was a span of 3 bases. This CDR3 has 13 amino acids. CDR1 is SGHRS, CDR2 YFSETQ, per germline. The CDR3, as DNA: TGCGCCAGCAGCTTGGTAGGCACAGATACGCAGTATTTT. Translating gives CASSLVGTDTQYF. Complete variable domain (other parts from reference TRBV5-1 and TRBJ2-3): KAGVTQTPRYLIKTRGQQVTLSCSPISGHRSVSWYQQTPGQGLQFLFEYFSETQRNKGNFPGRFSGRQFSNSRSEMNVSTLELGDSALYLCASSLVGTDTQYFGPGTRLTVL.

CDR3: CASSPYQTGYTEAFF. The CDR3 coding sequence is TGTGCCAGCAGCCCGTACCAAACAGGGTACACTGAAGCTTTCTTT. The rearrangement uses TRBV7-2 and TRBJ1-1; D perhaps matches TRBD1 (6 bases). V was trimmed by 5 bases and J by 3 bases, leaving 16 bases between them. Germline V CDR1 and CDR2: SGHTA, FQGNSA. This CDR3 is built from 15 residues.

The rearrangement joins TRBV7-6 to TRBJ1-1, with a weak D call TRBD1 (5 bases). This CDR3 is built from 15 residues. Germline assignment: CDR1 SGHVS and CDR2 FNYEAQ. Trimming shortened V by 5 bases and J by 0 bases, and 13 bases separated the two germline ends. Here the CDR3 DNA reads TGTGCCAGCAGCCATAGGCGGGGCATGAACACTGAAGCTTTCTTT. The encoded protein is CASSHRRGMNTEAFF.

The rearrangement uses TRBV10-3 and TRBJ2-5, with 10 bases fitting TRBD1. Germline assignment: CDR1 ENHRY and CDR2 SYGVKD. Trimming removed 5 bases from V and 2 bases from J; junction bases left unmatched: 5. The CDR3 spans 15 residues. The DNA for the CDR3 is TGTGCCATCAGTCTAGGGACAGGGGTTCAAGAGACCCAGTACTTC. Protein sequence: CAISLGTGVQETQYF.

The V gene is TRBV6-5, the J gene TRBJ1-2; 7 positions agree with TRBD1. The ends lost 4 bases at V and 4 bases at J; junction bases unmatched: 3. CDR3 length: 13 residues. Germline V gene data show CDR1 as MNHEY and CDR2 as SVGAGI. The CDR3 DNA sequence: TGTGCCAGCAGTTCCCGGGACAGCTATGGCTACACCTTC. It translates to CASSSRDSYGYTF.

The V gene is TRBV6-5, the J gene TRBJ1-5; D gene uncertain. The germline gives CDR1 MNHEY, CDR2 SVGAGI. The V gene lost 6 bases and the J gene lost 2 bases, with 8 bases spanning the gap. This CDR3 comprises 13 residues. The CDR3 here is CASRQSGNQPQHF. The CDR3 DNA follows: TGTGCCAGCAGACAGTCAGGCAATCAGCCCCAGCATTTT.

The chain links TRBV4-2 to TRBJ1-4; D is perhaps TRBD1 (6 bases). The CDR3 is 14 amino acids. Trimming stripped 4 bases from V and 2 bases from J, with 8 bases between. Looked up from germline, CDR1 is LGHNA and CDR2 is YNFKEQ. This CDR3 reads CASSRGQTNEKLFF. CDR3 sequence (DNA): TGTGCCAGCAGCCGTGGACAGACTAATGAAAAACTGTTTTTT.

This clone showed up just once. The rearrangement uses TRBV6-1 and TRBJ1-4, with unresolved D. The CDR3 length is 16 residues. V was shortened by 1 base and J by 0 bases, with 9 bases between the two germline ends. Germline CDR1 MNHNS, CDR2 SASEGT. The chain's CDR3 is CASSEVATATNEKLFF. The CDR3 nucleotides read TGTGCCAGCAGTGAAGTTGCAACCGCAACTAATGAAAAACTGTTTTTT.

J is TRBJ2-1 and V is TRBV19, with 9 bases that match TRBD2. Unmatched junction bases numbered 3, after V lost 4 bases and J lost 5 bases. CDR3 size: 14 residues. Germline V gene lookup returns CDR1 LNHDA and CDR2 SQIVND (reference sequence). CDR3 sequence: CASSSLAGHNEQFF. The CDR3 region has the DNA TGTGCCAGTAGTAGTCTAGCGGGGCACAATGAGCAGTTCTTC. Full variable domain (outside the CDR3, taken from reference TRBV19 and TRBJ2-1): DGGITQSPKYLFRKEGQNVTLSCEQNLNHDAMYWYRQDPGQGLRLIYYSQIVNDFQKGDIAEGYSVSREKKESFPLTVTSAQKNPTAFYLCASSSLAGHNEQFFGPGTRLTVL.

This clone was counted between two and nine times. DNA for the CDR3: TGTGCCAGCAAAATGTCGGGCGGGGAGCTGTTTTTT. Amino acids: CASKMSGGELFF. V usage is TRBV12-3 or TRBV12-4 and J usage is TRBJ2-2; D unresolved. The ends were cut back, 7 bases at V and 7 bases at J, with 10 bases in the middle. The CDR3 spans 12 residues.

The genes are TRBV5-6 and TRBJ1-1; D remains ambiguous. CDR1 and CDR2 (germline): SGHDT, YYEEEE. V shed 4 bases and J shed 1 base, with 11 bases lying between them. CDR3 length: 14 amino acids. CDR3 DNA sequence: TGTGCCAGCAGCCAAGTCGGTCCGAACACTGAAGCTTTCTTT. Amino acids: CASSQVGPNTEAFF.

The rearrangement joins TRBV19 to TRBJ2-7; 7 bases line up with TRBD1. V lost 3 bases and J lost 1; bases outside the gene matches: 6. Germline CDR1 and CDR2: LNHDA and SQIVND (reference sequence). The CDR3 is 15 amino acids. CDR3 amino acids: CASSMRSGGSYEQYF. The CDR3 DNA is TGTGCCAGTAGTATGCGGTCAGGGGGATCCTACGAGCAGTACTTC.

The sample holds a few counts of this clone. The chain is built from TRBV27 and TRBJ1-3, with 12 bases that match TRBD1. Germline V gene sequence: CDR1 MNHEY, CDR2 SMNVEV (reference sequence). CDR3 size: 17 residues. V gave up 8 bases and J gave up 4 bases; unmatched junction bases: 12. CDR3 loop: CASPEGGQGARGNTIYF. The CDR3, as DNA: TGTGCCAGCCCCGAAGGGGGACAGGGGGCGCGAGGAAACACCATATATTTT.

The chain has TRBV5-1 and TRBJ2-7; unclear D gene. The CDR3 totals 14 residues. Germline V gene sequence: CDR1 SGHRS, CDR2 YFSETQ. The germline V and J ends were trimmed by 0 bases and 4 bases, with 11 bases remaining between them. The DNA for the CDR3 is TGCGCCAGCAGCTTGGCCAACCCAATTTACGAGCAGTACTTC. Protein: CASSLANPIYEQYF.

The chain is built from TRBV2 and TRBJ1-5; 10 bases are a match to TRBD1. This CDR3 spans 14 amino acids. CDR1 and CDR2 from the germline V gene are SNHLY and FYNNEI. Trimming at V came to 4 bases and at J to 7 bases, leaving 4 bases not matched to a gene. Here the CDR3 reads CASSGDRGRQPQHF. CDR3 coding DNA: TGTGCCAGCAGTGGGGACAGGGGACGGCAGCCCCAGCATTTT.

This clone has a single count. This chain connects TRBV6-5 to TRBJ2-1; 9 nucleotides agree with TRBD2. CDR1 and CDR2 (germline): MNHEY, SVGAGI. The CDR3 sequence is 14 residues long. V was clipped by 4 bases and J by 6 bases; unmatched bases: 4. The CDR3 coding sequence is TGTGCCAGCAGTTCTAGCGGGGTATTCAATGAGCAGTTCTTC. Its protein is CASSSSGVFNEQFF.

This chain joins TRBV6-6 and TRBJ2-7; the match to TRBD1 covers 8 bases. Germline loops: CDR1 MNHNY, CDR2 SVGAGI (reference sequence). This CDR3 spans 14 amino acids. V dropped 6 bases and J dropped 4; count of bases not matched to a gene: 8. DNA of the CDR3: TGTGCCAGCAGCAGGGGACAGGCGCGATACGAGCAGTACTTC. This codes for CASSRGQARYEQYF.

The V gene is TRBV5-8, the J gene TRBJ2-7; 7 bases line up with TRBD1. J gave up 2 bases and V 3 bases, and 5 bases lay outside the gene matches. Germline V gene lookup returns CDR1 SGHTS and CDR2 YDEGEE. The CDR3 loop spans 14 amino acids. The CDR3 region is CASSSTGNPYEQYF. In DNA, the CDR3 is TGTGCCAGCAGCTCGACAGGGAACCCCTACGAGCAGTACTTC.

Here the CDR3 DNA reads TGTGCCAGCAGCTTACAGAGCACTGAAGCTTTCTTT. As protein: CASSLQSTEAFF. This chain connects TRBV11-3 to TRBJ1-1; D unclear. This CDR3 is 12 amino acids long. V shed 2 bases and J shed 4 bases, with 5 bases lying between them. Germline CDR1 and CDR2: SGHNT and YENEEA. The full variable domain, with the rest looked up from reference TRBV11-3 and TRBJ1-1, is EAGVVQSPRYKIIEKKQPVAFWCNPISGHNTLYWYLQNLGQGPELLIRYENEEAVDDSQLPKDRFSAERLKGVDSTLKIQPAELGDSAVYLCASSLQSTEAFFGQGTRLTVV.

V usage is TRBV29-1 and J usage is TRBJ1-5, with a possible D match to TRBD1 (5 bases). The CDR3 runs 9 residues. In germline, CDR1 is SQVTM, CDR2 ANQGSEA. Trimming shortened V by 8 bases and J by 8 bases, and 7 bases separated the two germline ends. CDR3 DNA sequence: TGCAGCTTGGGGGAGCCCCAGCATTTT. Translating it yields CSLGEPQHF.

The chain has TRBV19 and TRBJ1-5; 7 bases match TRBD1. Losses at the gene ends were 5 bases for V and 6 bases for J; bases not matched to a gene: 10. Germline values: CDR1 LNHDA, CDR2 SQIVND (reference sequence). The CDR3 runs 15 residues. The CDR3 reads CASSAQRQGGQPQHF. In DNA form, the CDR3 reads TGTGCCAGTAGTGCCCAACGACAGGGTGGTCAGCCCCAGCATTTT.

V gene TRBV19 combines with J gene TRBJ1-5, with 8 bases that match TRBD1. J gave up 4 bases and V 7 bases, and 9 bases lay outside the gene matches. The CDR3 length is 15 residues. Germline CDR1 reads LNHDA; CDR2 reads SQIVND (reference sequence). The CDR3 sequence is CASTLDRGPNQPQHF. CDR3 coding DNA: TGTGCCAGTACCCTCGACAGGGGCCCGAATCAGCCCCAGCATTTT.

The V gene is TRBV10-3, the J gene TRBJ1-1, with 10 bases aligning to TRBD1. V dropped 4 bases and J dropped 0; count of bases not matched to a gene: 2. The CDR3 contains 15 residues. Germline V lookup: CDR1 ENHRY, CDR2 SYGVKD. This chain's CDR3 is CAISAGQGVNTEAFF. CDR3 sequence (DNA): TGTGCCATCAGTGCCGGACAGGGGGTGAACACTGAAGCTTTCTTT.

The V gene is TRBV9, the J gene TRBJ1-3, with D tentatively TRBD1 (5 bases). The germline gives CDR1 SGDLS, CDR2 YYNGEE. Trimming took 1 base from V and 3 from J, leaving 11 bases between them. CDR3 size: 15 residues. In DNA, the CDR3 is TGTGCCAGCAGCGTATCGGGGGTCTTTGGAAACACCATATATTTT. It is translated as CASSVSGVFGNTIYF. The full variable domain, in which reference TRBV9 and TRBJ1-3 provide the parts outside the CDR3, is DSGVTQTPKHLITATGQRVTLRCSPRSGDLSVYWYQQSLDQGLQFLIQYYNGEERAKGNILERFSAQQFPDLHSELNLSSLELGDSALYFCASSVSGVFGNTIYFGEGSWLTVV.

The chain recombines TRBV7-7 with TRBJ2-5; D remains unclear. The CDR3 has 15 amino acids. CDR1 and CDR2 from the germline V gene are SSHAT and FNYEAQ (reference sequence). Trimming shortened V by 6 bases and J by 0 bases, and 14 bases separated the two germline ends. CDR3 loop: CASSQNWGNQETQYF. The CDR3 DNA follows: TGTGCCAGCAGTCAGAACTGGGGTAACCAAGAGACCCAGTACTTC.